This passage covers 10 T cell receptor beta chains from one sample sequenced in a study of metastatic and nonmetastatic thyroid tumors. The entire patient cohort was treatment-naive prior to thyroid surgery. TCRdb re-clonotyped the PCR reads through MiXCR. The profile shows roughly 10,000 clones, 25% to 35% of them singletons. Sequenced input: tumor tissue. The receptor set was obtained from a female donor with papillary thyroid cancer or a benign thyroid nodule (not recorded which). Some clones in this sample may be carry-over from other donors' samples.

The chain is built from TRBV6-1 and TRBJ2-7; 7 nucleotides match TRBD1. This CDR3 contains 17 residues. V lost 1 base to trimming and J lost 3 bases; unmatched junction nucleotides: 12. CDR1 is MNHNS, CDR2 SASEGT, per germline. This CDR3 is CASSEESPGQPFYEQYF. CDR3 DNA sequence: TGTGCCAGCAGTGAAGAGTCCCCGGGACAGCCATTCTACGAGCAGTACTTC.

V usage is TRBV7-8 and J usage is TRBJ1-2; weak D call: TRBD1 (5 bases). CDR3 length equals 15 residues. Looked up from germline, CDR1 is SGHVS and CDR2 is FQNEAQ. With 3 bases removed from V and 0 bases from J, the gap between germline ends came to 11 bases. The CDR3 nucleotides read TGTGCCAGCAGCTTGACAGTTTCGGCTAACTATGGCTACACCTTC. It yields the protein CASSLTVSANYGYTF. Drawing the rest from reference TRBV7-8 and TRBJ1-2, the complete variable domain is GAGVSQSPRYKVAKRGQDVALRCDPISGHVSLFWYQQALGQGPEFLTYFQNEAQLDKSGLPSDRFFAERPEGSVSTLKIQRTQQEDSAVYLCASSLTVSANYGYTFGSGTRLTVV.

To note about this clone: An end of the junction differs from the germline gene, which may be a read error. The chain joins TRBV20-1 to TRBJ2-3; 10 positions match TRBD2. The CDR3 extends over 15 amino acids. Germline V gene lookup returns CDR1 DFQATT and CDR2 SNEGSKA (reference sequence). In DNA, the CDR3 is TGCAGTGCTATGATTACTAGCGGGATTGCTGATATGCAGTATTTT. Translation gives CSAMITSGIADMQYF.

The chain has TRBV20-1 and TRBJ2-2; 8 nucleotides align to TRBD1. Germline V gene sequence: CDR1 DFQATT, CDR2 SNEGSKA (reference sequence). The CDR3 is 16 amino acids. V was clipped by 0 bases and J by 7 bases; unmatched bases: 10. The CDR3 DNA follows: TGCAGTGCTAGAGATGCTCAGGGGGCGCAGAACGGGGAGCTGTTTTTT. This gives the protein CSARDAQGAQNGELFF.

The chain is built from TRBV5-4 and TRBJ1-2; possibly TRBD1 for D (5 bases). The V and J ends lost 6 bases and 4 bases respectively, with 19 bases between them. This CDR3 spans 15 amino acids. Germline loops: CDR1 SGHNT, CDR2 YYREEE (reference sequence). CDR3 DNA sequence: TGTGCCAGCACCTCCGGAGGGGTTCGGGTCTATGGCTACACCTTC. It specifies CASTSGGVRVYGYTF. The full variable domain, with the rest looked up from reference TRBV5-4 and TRBJ1-2, is ETGVTQSPTHLIKTRGQQVTLRCSSQSGHNTVSWYQQALGQGPQFIFQYYREEENGRGNFPPRFSGLQFPNYSSELNVNALELDDSALYLCASTSGGVRVYGYTFGSGTRLTVV.

V usage is TRBV28 and J usage is TRBJ1-1; 7 bases fit TRBD1. Losses at the gene ends were 3 bases for V and 1 base for J; bases not matched to a gene: 5. The germline V gene encodes CDR1 MDHEN and CDR2 SYDVKM. CDR3 length: 15 amino acids. The CDR3 DNA reads as TGTGCCAGCAGTTTTTTCCGGACAGGGAACACTGAAGCTTTCTTT. Its protein is CASSFFRTGNTEAFF.

A single count supports this clone. V gene TRBV20-1 combines with J gene TRBJ1-2; TRBD1 aligns across 9 bases. From germline, CDR1 is DFQATT and CDR2 SNEGSKA (reference sequence). V gave up 3 bases and J gave up 6 bases; unmatched junction bases: 8. The CDR3 length is 14 residues. Here the CDR3 DNA reads TGCAGTGCTAGTCCCGGACAGGGGTGGAATGGCTACACCTTC. Translated, it gives CSASPGQGWNGYTF.

This clone has a count of ten or more. The V call is TRBV7-8, the J call TRBJ2-1; 13 nucleotides line up with TRBD2. The V and J ends lost 2 bases and 9 bases, in that order; junction bases with no gene match: 13. The CDR3 totals 18 residues. CDR1 is SGHVS, CDR2 FQNEAQ, per germline. This chain's CDR3 is CASSLFGLAGDRVGEQFF. The CDR3 nucleotides read TGTGCCAGCAGCTTATTTGGACTAGCGGGAGACAGGGTTGGTGAGCAGTTCTTC. The variable domain in full, completed from reference TRBV7-8 and TRBJ2-1, reads GAGVSQSPRYKVAKRGQDVALRCDPISGHVSLFWYQQALGQGPEFLTYFQNEAQLDKSGLPSDRFFAERPEGSVSTLKIQRTQQEDSAVYLCASSLFGLAGDRVGEQFFGPGTRLTVL.

This clone appeared a few times. The CDR3 here is CASSSTGTYYGYTF. The CDR3 DNA follows: TGTGCCAGCAGTTCGACAGGGACCTACTATGGCTACACCTTC. The rearrangement uses TRBV27 and TRBJ1-2, with TRBD1 matching over 7 bases. The germline gives CDR1 MNHEY, CDR2 SMNVEV (reference sequence). V shed 4 bases, J shed 3 bases, and the junction held 5 bases outside the gene matches. The CDR3 consists of 14 residues.

This chain joins TRBV27 and TRBJ2-3; D is undetermined. Germline V gives CDR1 MNHEY, CDR2 SMNVEV (reference sequence). V was shortened by 5 bases and J by 4 bases, with 7 bases between the two germline ends. CDR3 length equals 12 residues. DNA for the CDR3: TGTGCCAGCAGTAAAACTTCAGATACGCAGTATTTT. It encodes CASSKTSDTQYF.